The next 24 T cell receptor beta chains were all read from a single sample in a study of T-cell reconstitution after alpha-beta-depleted transplantation in children (dated by TCRdb to about 2016). Libraries were prepared through PCR. Instrument used: Illumina HiSeq 2500. TCR libraries were prepared with molecular barcoding, using unique molecular identifiers to normalize TCRbeta repertoire quantification. In-frame beta chains were kept once TCRdb had trimmed the public reads at Q25 with fastp and called clones with MiXCR. Entries that share a CDR3 protein sequence are merged under the most common genes and DNA. The sample profile shows 600,000 or so distinct CDR3 sequences; 20% to 25% of them were found once. The ten largest make up 13% to 15% of the sample. The sample's treatment or condition label is to be understood as: allogeneic hematopoietic cell transplantation with graft depleted of TCRalphabeta T cells and CD19 B cells.

The specimen comprised PBMCs, mostly from graft donor cells, sampled 360 days after TCRalphabeta/CD19-depleted stem cell transplant. Receptors originate from a boy under three years old who had a stem cell transplant for acute myeloid leukemia, so the T cells may come from the graft donor.

The sample holds many counts of this clonotype. J is TRBJ2-7 and V is TRBV27; 10 bases map to TRBD2. The ends lost 10 bases at V and 3 bases at J; junction bases unmatched: 9. The germline V gene encodes CDR1 MNHEY and CDR2 SMNVEV (reference sequence). This CDR3 has 14 residues. DNA for the CDR3: TGTGCCACTCGGGAGGCTAGCGGGGGCTACGAGCAGTACTTC. Protein sequence: CATREASGGYEQYF.

The rearrangement uses TRBV4-3 and TRBJ2-2; 8 nucleotides align to TRBD2. The germline CDR1 and CDR2 sequences are LGHNA and YSLEER. The V gene end was trimmed by 3 bases and the J gene end by 7 bases; junction bases not matched to a gene: 7. The CDR3 extends over 15 amino acids. The CDR3 is CASSQFSGVIGELFF. CDR3 nucleotides: TGCGCCAGCAGCCAGTTTAGCGGGGTGATCGGGGAGCTGTTTTTT.

This chain connects TRBV5-1 to TRBJ2-1; 10 bases are a match to TRBD2. CDR1 SGHRS and CDR2 YFSETQ come from the germline V gene. The CDR3 loop spans 16 amino acids. V was clipped by 6 bases and J by 0 bases; unmatched bases: 6. CDR3 amino acids: CASKAGGLYSYNEQFF. The CDR3 coding sequence is TGCGCCAGCAAAGCGGGGGGGCTGTACTCCTACAATGAGCAGTTCTTC. The full variable domain, rest sourced from reference TRBV5-1 and TRBJ2-1, is KAGVTQTPRYLIKTRGQQVTLSCSPISGHRSVSWYQQTPGQGLQFLFEYFSETQRNKGNFPGRFSGRQFSNSRSEMNVSTLELGDSALYLCASKAGGLYSYNEQFFGPGTRLTVL.

This clonotype has a count of ten or more. This chain joins TRBV20-1 and TRBJ1-5, with D possibly TRBD1 on 5 matching bases. Per the germline V gene, CDR1 is DFQATT and CDR2 is SNEGSKA (reference sequence). The V gene lost 5 bases and the J gene lost 3 bases, with 17 bases spanning the gap. The CDR3 length is 15 residues. CDR3 loop: CSASRDGRINQPQHF. The CDR3 DNA reads TGCAGTGCTTCTCGGGACGGGCGAATCAATCAGCCCCAGCATTTT.

The rearrangement uses TRBV12-3 or TRBV12-4 and TRBJ1-3; maybe TRBD1 (6 bases). The V gene lost 7 bases and the J gene lost 1 base, with 8 bases spanning the gap. The CDR3 extends over 13 amino acids. CDR3 in amino acids: CASMRGSGNTIYF. CDR3 DNA: TGTGCCAGCATGAGGGGGTCTGGAAACACCATATATTTT.

This clonotype has a count of ten or more. The chain uses TRBV19 and TRBJ1-2, with D unresolved. There are 13 residues in the CDR3. The germline CDR1 and CDR2 sequences are LNHDA and SQIVND (reference sequence). Trimming shortened V by 1 base and J by 4 bases, and 7 bases separated the two germline ends. The CDR3 reads CASSIARIYGYTF. The CDR3 DNA follows: TGTGCCAGTAGTATAGCCAGGATCTATGGCTACACCTTC. Based on the CDR3 plus reference TRBV19 and TRBJ1-2, the full variable domain is DGGITQSPKYLFRKEGQNVTLSCEQNLNHDAMYWYRQDPGQGLRLIYYSQIVNDFQKGDIAEGYSVSREKKESFPLTVTSAQKNPTAFYLCASSIARIYGYTFGSGTRLTVV.

The CDR3 coding sequence is TGTGCCAGCAGCTTAAGTGGACAGGGCCCTACCGGGGAGCTGTTTTTT. This sequence encodes CASSLSGQGPTGELFF. V and J are TRBV28 and TRBJ2-2; 8 bases fit TRBD1. V was pared by 6 bases and J by 5 bases, with 11 bases of the junction left unmatched. This CDR3 comprises 16 residues. The V gene's germline CDR1 is MDHEN and CDR2 SYDVKM.

This clonotype showed up many times. The chain employs TRBV20-1 and TRBJ2-4; TRBD1 or TRBD2 may be the D gene (5 bases each). Between the trimmed V and J ends, which lost 1 base and 3 bases, there was a span of 16 bases. CDR1 DFQATT and CDR2 SNEGSKA come from the germline V gene (reference sequence). This CDR3 region has 16 residues. The CDR3 is CSARGYGDPGKNIQYF. As DNA, the CDR3 is TGCAGTGCTAGAGGATACGGGGACCCGGGCAAAAACATTCAGTACTTC.

This chain connects TRBV20-1 to TRBJ1-5; no clear D. There are 14 residues in the CDR3. The V end was cut by 3 bases, the J end by 4 bases, with 13 bases between. Germline V gives CDR1 DFQATT, CDR2 SNEGSKA (reference sequence). CDR3: CSARVPQINQPQHF. CDR3 in DNA: TGCAGTGCTAGGGTCCCACAGATAAATCAGCCCCAGCATTTT.

This clonotype was seen only a few times. The chain links TRBV28 to TRBJ2-6; unclear D gene. The CDR3 totals 15 residues. CDR1 and CDR2 (germline): MDHEN, SYDVKM. V lost 6 bases to trimming and J lost 2 bases, with 11 bases between them. In DNA form, the CDR3 reads TGTGCCAGCAGCCCTTCGACCGCTGGGGCCAACGTCCTGACTTTC. It is translated as CASSPSTAGANVLTF.

The V and J genes are TRBV20-1 and TRBJ2-4; 15 nucleotides match TRBD2. CDR1 and CDR2 (germline): DFQATT, SNEGSKA (reference sequence). The CDR3 has 18 residues. V gave up 1 base and J gave up 2 bases; unmatched junction bases: 6. The CDR3 loop is CSARGTSGGVATKNIQYF. The DNA of the CDR3 is TGCAGTGCTAGAGGGACTAGCGGGGGGGTGGCAACCAAAAACATTCAGTACTTC.

J is TRBJ2-7 and V is TRBV11-2; D could derive from TRBD1 or TRBD2 (5 bases each). Looked up from germline, CDR1 is SGHAT and CDR2 is FQNNGV. This CDR3 has 14 amino acids. CDR3 sequence reads: CASSLEWGSYEQYV. For the CDR3, the DNA is TGCGCCAGCAGCTTGGAGTGGGGGTCCTACGAGCAGTACGTC.

The chain's CDR3 is CSEPGQGYEQYV. The DNA of the CDR3 is TGCAGCGAACCGGGACAGGGGTACGAGCAGTACGTC. The J gene is TRBJ2-7, the V gene TRBV29-1; 10 nucleotides align to TRBD1. The CDR3 consists of 12 residues. V lost 7 bases and J lost 4; bases outside the gene matches: 4. Looked up from germline, CDR1 is SQVTM and CDR2 is ANQGSEA.

This clonotype was detected a few times. J is TRBJ2-5 and V is TRBV12-3 or TRBV12-4; 7 bases map to TRBD2. V was pared by 3 bases and J by 2 bases, with 6 bases of the junction left unmatched. The CDR3 is made up of 15 amino acids. The CDR3 sequence: CASSFSTSDQETQYF. The CDR3 nucleotides read TGTGCCAGCAGTTTTTCAACTAGCGATCAAGAGACCCAGTACTTC.

This chain connects TRBV12-3 or TRBV12-4 to TRBJ2-2; 7 bases match TRBD2. The CDR3 extends over 14 amino acids. J was trimmed by 6 bases and V by 3 bases; bases with no gene match: 4. Written as DNA, the CDR3 is TGTGCCAGCAGTTTGAACGGGGGGTCCGGGGAGCTGTTTTTT. This translates into CASSLNGGSGELFF.

The rearrangement uses TRBV2 and TRBJ2-1; D may be TRBD1 (6 bases). Deletions cut 3 bases from V and 5 bases from J, with 14 bases between. The CDR3 extends over 15 amino acids. Per the germline V gene, CDR1 is SNHLY and CDR2 is FYNNEI. CDR3 sequence: CASSDGQRIDNEQFF. DNA for the CDR3: TGTGCCAGCAGTGATGGACAGAGGATAGACAATGAGCAGTTCTTC.

As for this clonotype: This may stem from a read error, because a much larger clone lies one nucleotide away. The CDR3 end shows no conserved phenylalanine or tryptophan, and so a read error is likely. This sequence joins TRBV12-3 or TRBV12-4 and TRBJ2-7; 8 bases agree with TRBD1. The trim removed 4 bases at V and 3 bases at J, leaving 5 bases unmatched. CDR3 length: 14 amino acids. In DNA, the CDR3 is TGTGCCAGCAGTTCAGGGGGCGGAGGCTACGAGCAGTACCTC. Its protein product is CASSSGGGGYEQYL.

CDR3 DNA: TGTGCCAGCAGCCCAGGAGGTCATGAGCAGTTCTTC. Protein: CASSPGGHEQFF. V gene TRBV5-6 combines with J gene TRBJ2-1, with a possible D match to TRBD2 (5 bases). CDR3 length equals 12 residues. Germline lookup yields CDR1 SGHDT and CDR2 YYEEEE. Deletions cut 4 bases from V and 8 bases from J, with 10 bases between.

In regard to this clonotype: Being one base from a much bigger clone, this may be a read error. This rearrangement joins TRBV7-2 to TRBJ1-2; no firm D call. Germline V gives CDR1 SGHTA, CDR2 FQGNSA. Trimming removed 1 base at V and 1 base at J, with 7 bases between. This CDR3 comprises 14 residues. The CDR3 loop reads CASSLGGFNYGYTF. CDR3 nucleotide sequence: TGTGCCAGCAGCTTAGGGGGATTTAACTATGGCTACACCTTC.

This clonotype was counted at least ten times. This chain uses TRBV7-3 with TRBJ2-1; D call uncertain. The V gene's germline CDR1 is SGHTA and CDR2 FQGTGA. V lost 5 bases and J lost 4, with 9 bases in between. The CDR3 contains 13 residues. The CDR3 region is CASSPTRYNEQFF. CDR3 DNA: TGTGCCAGCAGCCCCACCCGTTACAATGAGCAGTTCTTC.

This clonotype was seen repeatedly, ten times or more. The chain carries TRBV10-3 and TRBJ2-7; the match to TRBD1 covers 9 bases. This CDR3 spans 17 amino acids. Unmatched junction bases numbered 10, after V lost 2 bases and J lost 2 bases. In germline, CDR1 is ENHRY, CDR2 SYGVKD. This chain's CDR3 is CAISELVGQGLPYEQYF. The CDR3 DNA sequence: TGTGCCATCAGTGAGCTGGTGGGACAGGGATTACCCTACGAGCAGTACTTC.

The table lists this clonotype with a few counts. The V gene is TRBV12-3 or TRBV12-4, the J gene TRBJ2-3; D unclear. The CDR3 loop spans 14 amino acids. With 5 bases removed from V and 2 bases from J, the gap between germline ends came to 11 bases. Written as DNA, the CDR3 is TGTGCCAGCAGTAACGCGCTTTCCACAGATACGCAGTATTTT. Translating gives CASSNALSTDTQYF.

Comment on this clonotype: A clone one base away is much larger, so this may be a read error. The J gene is TRBJ2-3, the V gene TRBV6-5; D uncertain. V shed 2 bases and J shed 7 bases, with 4 bases lying between them. Germline CDR1 and CDR2: MNHEY and SVGAGI. The CDR3 runs 11 residues. The CDR3 reads CASSYGYTQYF. CDR3 sequence (DNA): TGTGCCAGCAGTTACGGGTATACGCAGTATTTT.

CDR3 in DNA: TGTGCCAGCAGCTTCGCTGGGACAGGGGGCAATGAGCAGTTCTTC. Its translation: CASSFAGTGGNEQFF. This chain links TRBV7-9 with TRBJ2-1, with TRBD1 matching 11 bases. The CDR3 is 15 residues long. Trimming at V came to 3 bases and at J to 6 bases, leaving 4 bases not matched to a gene. Germline lookup yields CDR1 SEHNR and CDR2 FQNEAQ (reference sequence).